This entry lists 2 T cell receptor beta chains sequenced from one sample in a study of CD8+ T cells in alopecia areata. The treatment here: oral pan-JAK inhibitor, 5-10 mg twice daily. Following RNA extraction, reverse transcription yielded cDNA that acted as the sequencing template. TCRdb keeps only in-frame clones here, not all; method: immunoSEQ multiplex PCR. The table includes fewer than 250,000 clones, 45% to 75% detected once. The sample consisted of CD4+ T cells sorted from blood, taken at week 4, from a patient treated with tofacitinib. All receptors come from a human donor with alopecia areata.

The V gene is TRBV23-1, the J gene TRBJ2-1; 7 positions match TRBD2. TRBV23-1 is an open reading frame, and its role is uncertain. V trimming: 7 bases; J trimming: 0 bases; junction bases outside the gene matches: 15. The CDR3 is 18 residues long. The CDR3: CASTIFVAGGGSYNEQFF. CDR3 bases: TGCGCCAGCACCATCTTTGTTGCTGGCGGGGGCTCCTACAATGAGCAGTTCTTC.

This clone was seen a handful of times. Other DNA variants within this sample encode the same CDR3. This rearrangement joins TRBV29-1 to TRBJ2-7; unclear D gene. Trimming cost V 6 bases and J 2 bases, with 11 bases left between them. Germline V gene data show CDR1 as SQVTM and CDR2 as ANQGSEA. The CDR3 loop spans 12 amino acids. CDR3 residues: CSVKDGTYEQYF. The CDR3 region has the DNA TGCAGCGTGAAAGACGGTACCTACGAGCAGTACTTC.